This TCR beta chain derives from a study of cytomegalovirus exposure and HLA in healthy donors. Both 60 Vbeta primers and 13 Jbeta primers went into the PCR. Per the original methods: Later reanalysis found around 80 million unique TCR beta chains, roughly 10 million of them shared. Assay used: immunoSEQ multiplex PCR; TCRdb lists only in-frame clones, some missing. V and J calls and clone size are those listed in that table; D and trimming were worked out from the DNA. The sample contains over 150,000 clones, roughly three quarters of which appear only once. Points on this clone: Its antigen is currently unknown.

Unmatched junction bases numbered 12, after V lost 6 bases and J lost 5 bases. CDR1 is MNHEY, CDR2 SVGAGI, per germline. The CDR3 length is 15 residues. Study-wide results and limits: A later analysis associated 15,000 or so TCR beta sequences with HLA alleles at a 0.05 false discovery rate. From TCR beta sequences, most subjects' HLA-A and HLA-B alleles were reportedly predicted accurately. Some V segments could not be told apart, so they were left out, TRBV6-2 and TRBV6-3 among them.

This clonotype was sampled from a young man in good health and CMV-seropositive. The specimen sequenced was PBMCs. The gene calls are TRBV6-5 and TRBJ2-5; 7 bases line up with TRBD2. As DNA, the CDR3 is TGTGCCAGCAGAGCCGGGATCGGGAGGTGGGAGACCCAGTACTTC. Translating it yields CASRAGIGRWETQYF.